This T cell receptor (beta chain) stems from a study of neoadjuvant nivolumab and ipilimumab in lung cancer. Study-wide background: The combination arm added day-1 ipilimumab 1 mg/kg to nivolumab 3 mg/kg on days 1, 15, 29.

On this clone itself: What it binds is not known.

Study-wide findings and caveats: Only two of four nivolumab-treated tumors gained richness and clonality by surgery. TCR sequencing covered a small number of samples. Pretherapy blood TCR richness correlated positively with resected tumor richness.

Germline CDR1 and CDR2: SGHVS and FQNEAQ. J was trimmed by 4 bases and V by 3 bases; bases with no gene match: 3. CDR3 length: 13 amino acids. Only in-frame clones appear in the TCRdb table, and some are missing; sequencing was by immunoSEQ multiplex PCR. The sample carries under 15,000 clones, approximately 95% recorded once. The sequencing here drew on peripheral blood, taken after neoadjuvant nivolumab, alone or with ipilimumab, at or shortly before surgery. This chain connects TRBV7-8 to TRBJ2-7, with 7 bases that match TRBD2. This clonotype was obtained from an adult with non-small cell lung cancer. CDR3 in amino acids: CASSFERGYEQYF. The CDR3 region has the DNA TGTGCCAGCAGCTTTGAGCGGGGTTACGAGCAGTACTTC.